This T cell receptor beta chain was captured in a study of T cell repertoires in cytomegalovirus infection. Study summary: The authors used CMV epitopes that were HLA-C-restricted (recently identified) and HLA-B-restricted (well studied). Study outcomes and limitations: The cumulative frequency of public TCR beta families identified carriers of CMV plus the relevant HLA.

Remarks on this clonotype: Its specificity is unknown.

Each CDR3 protein is one row after TCRdb ran MiXCR on the reads. Of around 310,000 distinct CDR3 sequences detected, about 28% appear once; the ten largest clones hold around 20%. This sequence originates from a human donor in good health (CMV status not recorded). Some clones in this sample may be carry-over from other donors' samples. Source: cultured PBMCs, taken from culture after CMV antigen stimulation.

The CDR3 DNA sequence: TGTGCCAGCAGCCCTTCGGCGGGGGGGCGGACTGAAGCTTTCTTT. Translation: CASSPSAGGRTEAFF. The chain couples TRBV7-2 to TRBJ1-1; possible D gene TRBD1, 6 bases. V lost 5 bases, J lost 5 bases, and 18 bases lay in between. The CDR3 is 15 residues long. Germline CDR1 is SGHTA and CDR2 is FQGNSA. The entire variable domain, with the rest obtained from reference TRBV7-2 and TRBJ1-1, is as follows: GAGVSQSPSNKVTEKGKDVELRCDPISGHTALYWYRQSLGQGLEFLIYFQGNSAPDKSGLPSDRFSAERTGGSVSTLTIQRTQQEDSAVYLCASSPSAGGRTEAFFGQGTRLTVV.